This T cell receptor (beta chain) was observed in a study of T-cell reconstitution after alpha-beta-depleted transplantation in children. Unique molecular identifiers were built into the TCRbeta library. TCRdb re-called the PCR reads with MiXCR, one entry per CDR3 protein. The table includes about 610,000 distinct CDR3 sequences, about 11% detected once. Germline CDR1 is ENHRY and CDR2 is SYGVKD. The germline V and J ends were trimmed by 0 bases and 16 bases, with 13 bases remaining between them. The CDR3 runs to 12 residues. This clonotype was detected ten times or more. Material: PBMCs from the stem cell graft donor, obtained from the stem cell graft. V usage is TRBV10-3 and J usage is TRBJ2-1; D not certain. The sequence came from a human donor who donated a stem cell graft to a child with acute myeloid leukemia. The CDR3 sequence is CAISESTLGPFF. CDR3 in DNA: TGTGCCATCAGTGAGTCGACGCTCGGTCCTTTCTTC.